What follows are 3 T cell receptor beta chains derived from one specimen sequenced in a study of shared clonotypes between healthy human individuals. Here immunoSEQ multiplex PCR was the method, and the copy in TCRdb shows in-frame clones only, minus some. The sample includes about 2.4 million clones, approximately 93% seen only once; the top ten take approximately 0.35%. The source material was naive CD4+ T cells from PBMCs. Subset here: CD45RA+ positively selected. The receptors here all came from a young man in good health. Some clones in this sample may be carry-over from other donors' samples.

This clone occurred once. This chain connects TRBV28 to TRBJ1-1, with TRBD1 matching over 7 bases. The CDR3 has 15 amino acids. The trim removed 4 bases at V and 0 bases at J, leaving 5 bases unmatched. The germline gives CDR1 MDHEN, CDR2 SYDVKM. Here the CDR3 DNA reads TGTGCCAGCAGTTCCCAGGGGGGCGTGAACACTGAAGCTTTCTTT. This sequence encodes CASSSQGGVNTEAFF.

This chain uses TRBV6-5 with TRBJ1-1; D is ambiguous. The CDR3 length is 14 residues. Trimming took off 10 bases at V and 2 bases at J, with 17 bases between the two ends. From germline, CDR1 is MNHEY and CDR2 SVGAGI. The CDR3 sequence: CAILGPPPNTEAFF. The CDR3 nucleotides are TGTGCCATCCTCGGGCCCCCGCCTAACACTGAAGCTTTCTTT.

This chain joins TRBV5-1 and TRBJ2-7, with D possibly matching TRBD1 (6 bases). The CDR3 is made up of 15 amino acids. Deletions cut 2 bases from V and 1 base from J, with 13 bases between. Per germline, CDR1 SGHRS and CDR2 YFSETQ. DNA of the CDR3: TGCGCCAGCAGCTTCACAGGGAGTCCGTCCTACGAGCAGTACTTC. Translation: CASSFTGSPSYEQYF.